Listed here is a single T cell receptor beta chain. The antigen is unknown. Trimming took off 2 bases at V and 4 bases at J, with 15 bases between the two ends. Germline assignment: CDR1 ENHRY and CDR2 SYGVKD. There are 16 residues in the CDR3. This sample was included in a study of OX40 agonist ivuxolimab in advanced cancers. Study background: Age averaged 60 years (range about 23 to 85), and 70% to 85% were male.

Regarding the study as a whole: The CD4+ and CD8+ T cells in the blood had expanded clonally by week 6 at 0.1 to 3.0 mg/kg. It was also the case that some nonresponders had low normalized T-cell clonal expansion.

Produced via immunoSEQ multiplex PCR; TCRdb's table is partial and in-frame only. In the table there are about 84,000 clones, more than 75% of which are singletons. The chain links TRBV10-3 to TRBJ2-1; D is possibly TRBD1 (6 bases). The material was CD4+ or CD8+ T cells sorted from blood, obtained in a trial of the OX40 agonist ivuxolimab. The sequence was obtained from an adult with an advanced solid tumor such as melanoma, head and neck, liver or kidney cancer. The CDR3 loop reads CAISERMGADYNEQFF. CDR3 nucleotides: TGTGCCATCAGTGAGAGGATGGGGGCAGATTACAATGAGCAGTTCTTC.